This is a list of T cell receptor beta chains from one sample in a study of blood T cell repertoires in COVID-19. Sequencing was performed with immunoSEQ multiplex PCR; in TCRdb, only in-frame clones are kept and a portion is missing. The sample lists 250,000 to 300,000 clones; approximately 84% were seen once. The sample comprised PBMCs or T cells enriched from blood (not recorded which). The receptors derive from a man aged 18-30 years who had recovered from COVID-19. CDR3s include the opening cysteine and the closing phenylalanine or tryptophan. The D gene is left open where the match is weak. Clone size is given for some rows only: seen once, a few or many times, or a class if the clone is expanded.

>TRBD2|.|TRBJ2-2|TRBV5-1|16
CASSTGLDLGTGELFF
TGCGCCAGCAGCACGGGACTAGATCTCGGCACCGGGGAGCTGTTTTTT
>TRBD2|few|TRBJ2-5|TRBV5-1|16
CASSPPAGGLGETQYF
TGCGCCAGCAGCCCCCCAGCGGGGGGCTTGGGGGAGACCCAGTACTTC
>.|.|TRBJ1-5|TRBV5-1|15
CASSLDGGINQPQHF
TGCGCCAGCAGCTTGGACGGAGGGATCAATCAGCCCCAGCATTTT
>.|.|TRBJ1-2|TRBV18|13
CASSPEPGWGYTF
TGTGCCAGCTCACCAGAGCCAGGTTGGGGCTACACCTTC
>.|.|TRBJ2-1|TRBV6-1|17
CASSEMSGPGLFNEQFF
TGTGCCAGCAGTGAAATGTCAGGGCCGGGTCTGTTCAATGAGCAGTTCTTC
>TRBD2|.|TRBJ2-1|TRBV19|16
CASSIDGTSGRNEQFF
TGTGCCAGTAGTATAGATGGGACTAGCGGGAGAAATGAGCAGTTCTTC
>.|once|TRBJ1-5|TRBV19|12
CASRQSNQPQHF
TGTGCCAGTAGACAGAGCAATCAGCCCCAGCATTTT
>TRBD1|.|TRBJ1-4|TRBV4-1|17
CASSTGGVKGRLKNLFF
TGCGCCAGCAGCACAGGGGGTGTAAAGGGGCGATTGAAAAACTTGTTTTTT
>.|few|TRBJ2-7|TRBV5-6|12
CASSTGLREQYF
TGTGCCAGCAGCACAGGGCTAAGAGAGCAGTACTTC
>.|.|TRBJ1-5|TRBV2|14
CASRGQRYNQPQHF
TGTGCCAGCAGAGGACAGCGCTACAATCAGCCCCAGCATTTT
>.|.|TRBJ1-5|TRBV2|14
CASSQTVNHQPQHF
TGTGCCAGCAGCCAGACAGTAAATCATCAGCCCCAGCATTTT
>.|.|TRBJ1-3|TRBV7-2|14
CASSFYGGGNTIYF
TGTGCCAGCAGCTTTTACGGAGGAGGCAACACCATATATTTT
>TRBD2|.|TRBJ2-3|TRBV28|16
CASRGTSGRGPDTQYF
TGTGCCAGCAGAGGGACTAGCGGGAGGGGGCCAGATACGCAGTATTTT
>TRBD1|.|TRBJ1-2|TRBV6-5|14
CASSLRTGSYGYTF
TGTGCCAGCAGCCTTAGGACAGGCAGCTATGGCTACACCTTC
>TRBD2|.|TRBJ2-7|TRBV27|13
CAAGPSGSYEQYF
TGTGCCGCCGGGCCTAGCGGGAGTTACGAGCAGTACTTC
>.|.|TRBJ1-6|TRBV5-4|17
CASSLNTRTGSSSPLHF
TGTGCCAGCAGCCTAAATACTCGAACAGGGTCGAGTTCACCCCTCCACTTT
>TRBD2|.|TRBJ2-3|TRBV5-6|18
CASSLNGWLAGLTDTQYF
TGTGCCAGCAGCTTGAACGGCTGGTTAGCGGGATTGACAGATACGCAGTATTTT
>TRBD1|.|TRBJ1-1|TRBV18|14
CASSRRTGFTEAFF
TGTGCCAGCTCACGGCGGACAGGGTTCACTGAAGCTTTCTTT
>TRBD1|.|TRBJ2-3|TRBV5-1|17
CASSRNPGQGSTDTQYF
TGCGCCAGCAGCCGAAACCCGGGACAGGGATCTACAGATACGCAGTATTTT
>.|.|TRBJ2-3|TRBV14|14
CASTEGGSTDTQYF
TGTGCCAGCACTGAGGGGGGGAGCACAGATACGCAGTATTTT
>TRBD1|.|TRBJ1-4|TRBV6-5|13
CASSNDRGEKLFF
TGTGCCAGCAGTAATGACAGGGGTGAAAAACTGTTTTTT
>.|.|TRBJ1-3|TRBV6-1|15
CASSEAWGPGNTIYF
TGTGCCAGCAGTGAAGCTTGGGGGCCTGGAAACACCATATATTTT
>.|.|TRBJ1-2|TRBV18|15
CASSPGANPNYGYTF
TGTGCCAGCTCACCAGGGGCAAACCCTAACTATGGCTACACCTTC
>TRBD1|once|TRBJ1-5|TRBV4-1|16
CASSQGLGTGNQPQHF
TGCGCCAGCAGCCAAGGGCTAGGGACAGGCAATCAGCCCCAGCATTTT
>TRBD2|.|TRBJ2-2|TRBV24-1|16
CATSDASGRNTGELFF
TGTGCCACCAGTGATGCTAGCGGGAGAAACACCGGGGAGCTGTTTTTT
>TRBD1|.|TRBJ2-5|TRBV7-3|15
CASSPHTGASETQYF
TGTGCCAGCAGCCCCCATACAGGGGCAAGTGAGACCCAGTACTTC
>.|once|TRBJ1-1|TRBV5-1|14
CASSVDRPPSEAFF
TGCGCCAGCAGTGTTGACAGGCCCCCCTCGGAAGCTTTCTTT
>.|.|TRBJ1-2|TRBV7-9|12
CASSLTSYGYTF
TGTGCCAGCAGCTTAACCAGCTATGGCTACACCTTC
>.|.|TRBJ1-5|TRBV19|17
CASSINHAEGGNQPQHF
TGTGCCAGTAGTATTAACCACGCGGAGGGAGGCAATCAGCCCCAGCATTTT
>TRBD1|.|TRBJ1-5|TRBV10-3|18
CAISESTGTGARDQPQHF
TGTGCCATCAGTGAGTCGACCGGGACAGGGGCGCGCGATCAGCCCCAGCATTTT
>TRBD1|.|TRBJ2-5|TRBV3-1/TRBV3-2|15
CASSQGTGAKEAQYF
TGTGCCAGCAGCCAAGGGACAGGGGCCAAAGAGGCCCAGTACTTC
>.|.|TRBJ2-7|TRBV27|13
CATGEGISYEQYF
TGTGCTACCGGCGAGGGAATCTCCTACGAGCAGTACTTC
>.|once|TRBJ1-2|TRBV5-4|15
CASSSSVRQDYGYTF
TGTGCCAGCAGCTCTAGTGTCCGACAGGACTATGGCTACACCTTC
>.|.|TRBJ1-5|TRBV12-3/TRBV12-4|12
CASSLLSQPQHF
TGTGCCAGCAGTTTACTATCTCAGCCCCAGCATTTT
>TRBD1|.|TRBJ2-3|TRBV10-1|17
CASSAYAGGVFTDTQYF
TGCGCCAGCAGTGCCTACGCAGGGGGCGTTTTTACAGATACGCAGTATTTT
>TRBD2|.|TRBJ2-1|TRBV5-1|18
CASSAGTSGRSSYNEQFF
TGCGCCAGCAGCGCCGGGACTAGCGGGAGGAGCTCCTACAATGAGCAGTTCTTC
>TRBD2|.|TRBJ2-1|TRBV10-3|16
CAISESGSGSPNEQFF
TGTGCCATCAGTGAGTCGGGTAGCGGGAGTCCGAATGAGCAGTTCTTC
>.|.|TRBJ2-7|TRBV10-1|12
CASSTSSYEQYF
TGCGCCAGCAGCACTAGCTCCTACGAGCAGTACTTC
>TRBD1|.|TRBJ2-7|TRBV2|13
CASRPGTGYEQYF
TGTGCCAGCAGACCCGGGACAGGCTACGAGCAGTACTTC
>.|.|TRBJ2-3|TRBV30|11
CAWSAGVAQYF
TGTGCCTGGAGTGCAGGGGTCGCGCAGTATTTT
>.|few|TRBJ1-2|TRBV6-5|15
CAAMGGGEQHYGYTF
TGTGCCGCCATGGGAGGAGGCGAACAACACTATGGCTACACCTTC
>TRBD1|few|TRBJ2-2|TRBV27|15
CASSLSGTGTGELFF
TGTGCCAGCAGTCTATCCGGGACAGGGACTGGGGAGCTGTTTTTT
>TRBD2|.|TRBJ2-6|TRBV28|16
CASSTSGLSGANVLTF
TGTGCCAGCAGTACTAGCGGGTTGTCTGGGGCCAACGTCCTGACTTTC
>.|.|TRBJ1-2|TRBV5-1|14
CASSLQQVQDGYTF
TGCGCCAGCAGCTTACAACAGGTGCAGGATGGCTACACCTTC
>TRBD1|.|TRBJ2-1|TRBV5-1|14
CASGDRGLYNEQFF
TGCGCCAGCGGGGACAGGGGGCTTTACAATGAGCAGTTCTTC
>.|.|TRBJ1-2|TRBV12-3/TRBV12-4|13
CASSFQGPVGYTF
TGTGCCAGCAGTTTTCAGGGGCCCGTGGGCTACACCTTC
>TRBD1|.|TRBJ1-2|TRBV5-4|13
CASSLTGAGGYTF
TGTGCCAGCAGCTTGACAGGGGCTGGTGGCTACACCTTC
>.|.|TRBJ2-5|TRBV11-1|14
CASSPTSIGETQYF
TGTGCCAGCAGCCCCACTAGCATCGGAGAGACCCAGTACTTC
>.|.|TRBJ1-2|TRBV7-9|16
CASSFGPSEANYGYTF
TGTGCCAGCAGCTTTGGGCCGTCGGAGGCTAACTATGGCTACACCTTC
>TRBD2|.|TRBJ2-7|TRBV3-1/TRBV3-2|13
CASSRLAAYEQYF
TGTGCCAGCAGCCGACTAGCGGCATACGAGCAGTACTTC